This T cell receptor (beta chain) originates from a study of chemoradiotherapy in HPV16-positive cancers. Study summary: A couple of HPV16-positive patients' cells yielded candidate HPV-specific clones and common motifs. Study-level results: Candidate HPV-specific clones and E7-related TCR motifs grew in tumor during treatment.

Method: immunoSEQ multiplex PCR; TCRdb's copy keeps in-frame clones and lacks some. The data contain tens of thousands of clones, roughly 87% of them singletons. This clone has a handful of counts. The antigen is undetermined. Trimming took 4 bases from V and 8 from J; bases not matched to a gene: 14. Germline V gives CDR1 MGHRA, CDR2 YSYEKL. The CDR3 loop spans 17 amino acids. This receptor was obtained from a human donor with HPV-associated anogenital cancer. The chain has TRBV4-1 and TRBJ2-1; 10 nucleotides line up with TRBD2. Sequenced here: blood, sampled from a patient who underwent chemoradiotherapy. CDR3 sequence: CASSRLPTGTSEDEQFF. CDR3 in DNA: TGCGCCAGCAGCCGACTTCCAACTGGGACTAGCGAAGATGAGCAGTTCTTC.